The 23 T cell receptor beta chains below were found in one sample sequenced in a study of blood T cell repertoires in COVID-19 (dated by TCRdb to about 2020). Libraries were constructed by the immunoSEQ multiplex PCR assay. Not all clones reach the TCRdb copy of this immuneACCESS table, which keeps in-frame sequences only. Checked studies attribute under half of the gap to unresolved V genes and leave the rest unexplained. This sample comprises about 120,000 clones, nearly 90% of them detected only once. Of the sample, 3.8% falls within the top ten clones. Sequencing was carried out using peripheral blood. Source of these receptors: a woman aged 60-75 years with COVID-19, enrolled during active disease.

This clone turned up a few times. The chain has TRBV4-2 and TRBJ1-2, with D maybe TRBD1 (6 bases). CDR1 and CDR2 (germline): LGHNA, YNFKEQ. CDR3 length equals 16 residues. V dropped 3 bases and J dropped 4 bases, with 18 bases sitting between them. The CDR3: CASSHRRDTGSYGYTF. CDR3 in DNA: TGTGCCAGCAGCCACCGACGGGACACGGGGAGCTATGGCTACACCTTC.

The chain combines TRBV20-1 with TRBJ2-1; TRBD2 might be the D (5 bases). This CDR3 has 14 residues. Germline V gene lookup returns CDR1 DFQATT and CDR2 SNEGSKA (reference sequence). V dropped 3 bases and J dropped 6 bases, with 15 bases sitting between them. Written as DNA, the CDR3 is TGCAGTGCTAGTCTAGCCCCTCGCTTCAATGAGCAGTTCTTC. It specifies CSASLAPRFNEQFF.

This chain uses TRBV12-5 with TRBJ2-3; 7 bases are a match to TRBD2. This CDR3 contains 15 residues. Germline V gene sequence: CDR1 LGHNT, CDR2 FRNRAP. J gave up 0 bases and V 7 bases, and 7 bases lay outside the gene matches. The CDR3: CASVLSGPSTDTQYF. CDR3 sequence (DNA): TGTGCTAGTGTTCTTAGCGGGCCTAGCACAGATACGCAGTATTTT. The variable domain in full, with the rest retrieved from reference TRBV12-5 and TRBJ2-3, is DARVTQTPRHKVTEMGQEVTMRCQPILGHNTVFWYRQTMMQGLELLAYFRNRAPLDDSGMPKDRFSAEMPDATLATLKIQPSEPRDSAVYFCASVLSGPSTDTQYFGPGTRLTVL.

The V gene is TRBV9, the J gene TRBJ2-3; no reliable D call. V was cut by 0 bases and J by 6 bases, with 11 bases left in between. The germline CDR1 and CDR2 sequences are SGDLS and YYNGEE. The CDR3 contains 14 residues. The CDR3 nucleotides read TGTGCCAGCAGCGTAGGGCTGTTCGGGGATACGCAGTATTTT. It specifies CASSVGLFGDTQYF.

The J gene is TRBJ2-7, the V gene TRBV6-2 or TRBV6-3, with D perhaps TRBD1 (5 bases). The CDR3 totals 13 residues. V gave up 6 bases and J gave up 7 bases, with 16 bases separating them. Germline values: CDR1 MNHEY, CDR2 SVGEGT. CDR3 nucleotides: TGTGCCAGCAGCCTGACTTATAAGGGGGAGCAGTACTTC. It is translated as CASSLTYKGEQYF.

The chain links TRBV23-1 to TRBJ2-2; 8 nucleotides align to TRBD2. TRBV23-1 is reported as an ORF; its role is uncertain. Germline trimming cut 8 bases from V and 1 base from J; bases unmatched to any gene: 3. The CDR3 totals 14 residues. CDR3 nucleotides: TGCGCCAGCCCCAGCGGGGGGAACACCGGGGAGCTGTTTTTT. The encoded protein is CASPSGGNTGELFF.

The rearrangement uses TRBV6-5 and TRBJ1-5; D call uncertain. Germline V CDR1 and CDR2: MNHEY, SVGAGI. The CDR3 length is 14 residues. V lost 3 bases to trimming and J lost 3 bases, with 9 bases between them. Here the CDR3 DNA reads TGTGCCAGCAGTTATTCGAGAGACAATCAGCCCCAGCATTTT. Protein product: CASSYSRDNQPQHF.

This chain joins TRBV5-6 and TRBJ2-1; D is possibly TRBD1 (5 bases). Germline assignment: CDR1 SGHDT and CDR2 YYEEEE. The CDR3 spans 15 residues. V lost 0 bases to trimming and J lost 4 bases, with 11 bases between them. CDR3 sequence (DNA): TGTGCCAGCAGCTTGGGACAGCTATCTTACAATGAGCAGTTCTTC. Translating gives CASSLGQLSYNEQFF.

In this sample, this clone turned up once. The chain combines TRBV5-1 with TRBJ1-5; possibly TRBD1 for D (5 bases). CDR3 size: 15 residues. The germline CDR1 and CDR2 sequences are SGHRS and YFSETQ. The V end lost 0 bases, the J end lost 5 bases, and 12 bases lay between the germline ends. This CDR3 is CASSLGQGYDQPQHF. In DNA form, the CDR3 reads TGCGCCAGCAGCTTGGGGCAGGGCTACGATCAGCCCCAGCATTTT.

The chain employs TRBV4-2 and TRBJ2-3; 10 bases are a match to TRBD2. The ends lost 1 base at V and 6 bases at J; junction bases unmatched: 7. Germline loops: CDR1 LGHNA, CDR2 YNFKEQ. The CDR3 covers 16 residues. CDR3 region: CASSQAIAGGPDTQYF. The CDR3 DNA reads as TGTGCCAGCAGCCAAGCCATAGCGGGGGGTCCCGATACGCAGTATTTT.

The chain is built from TRBV27 and TRBJ2-7; possible D gene TRBD1, 5 bases. Germline V gene sequence: CDR1 MNHEY, CDR2 SMNVEV (reference sequence). Trimming removed 6 bases from V and 0 bases from J, with 9 bases in between. The CDR3 has 13 residues. This CDR3 reads CASRRTNSYEQYF. In DNA, the CDR3 is TGTGCCAGCAGGAGGACAAACTCCTACGAGCAGTACTTC.

This chain joins TRBV7-3 and TRBJ1-2; D is ambiguous. This CDR3 contains 14 residues. The germline V gene has CDR1 SGHTA and CDR2 FQGTGA. Between the trimmed V and J ends, which lost 2 bases and 4 bases, there was a span of 11 bases. The CDR3 here is CASSLHAGGYGYTF. CDR3 in DNA: TGTGCCAGCAGCTTACACGCGGGAGGCTATGGCTACACCTTC. Full variable domain (rest looked up from reference TRBV7-3 and TRBJ1-2): GAGVSQTPSNKVTEKGKYVELRCDPISGHTALYWYRQSLGQGPEFLIYFQGTGAADDSGLPNDRFFAVRPEGSVSTLKIQRTERGDSAVYLCASSLHAGGYGYTFGSGTRLTVV.

The gene calls are TRBV13 and TRBJ2-3; 9 bases line up with TRBD2. V was clipped by 5 bases and J by 2 bases; unmatched bases: 8. Germline assignment: CDR1 PRHDT and CDR2 FYEKMQ (reference sequence). This CDR3 contains 16 residues. CDR3 loop: CASSPRLAGNTDTQYF. CDR3 bases: TGTGCCAGCAGCCCCAGGCTAGCGGGAAACACAGATACGCAGTATTTT. The entire variable domain, with the rest obtained from reference TRBV13 and TRBJ2-3, is as follows: AAGVIQSPRHLIKEKRETATLKCYPIPRHDTVYWYQQGPGQDPQFLISFYEKMQSDKGSIPDRFSAQQFSDYHSELNMSSLELGDSALYFCASSPRLAGNTDTQYFGPGTRLTVL.

The chain is built from TRBV5-6 and TRBJ2-7, with D unresolved. The CDR3 is 12 amino acids. Trimming left V 0 bases short and J 7 bases short, with 8 bases between. The V gene's germline CDR1 is SGHDT and CDR2 YYEEEE. The DNA of the CDR3 is TGTGCCAGCAGCTTGGGACTCGCGGAGCAGTACTTC. It translates to CASSLGLAEQYF.

The chain uses TRBV5-6 and TRBJ2-7; possibly TRBD1 for D (6 bases). The V end was cut by 5 bases, the J end by 1 base, with 28 bases between. Germline CDR1 is SGHDT and CDR2 is YYEEEE. This CDR3 has 19 amino acids. The CDR3 nucleotides are TGTGCCAGCAGGAGAGGCTGGGGGCGCCCGGGTCGAGGGTCCTACGAGCAGTACTTC. Its protein product is CASRRGWGRPGRGSYEQYF.

The chain is built from TRBV10-3 and TRBJ2-7; 9 positions agree with TRBD1. This CDR3 contains 15 residues. Germline V gene lookup returns CDR1 ENHRY and CDR2 SYGVKD. V dropped 3 bases and J dropped 3; count of bases not matched to a gene: 6. The CDR3 is CAISDPGQGFYEQYF. Written as DNA, the CDR3 is TGTGCCATCAGTGACCCGGGACAGGGATTCTACGAGCAGTACTTC.

The V gene is TRBV28, the J gene TRBJ2-3, with D perhaps TRBD2 (6 bases). CDR3 length: 15 residues. Between the trimmed V and J ends, which lost 2 bases and 3 bases, there was a span of 12 bases. Germline CDR1 reads MDHEN; CDR2 reads SYDVKM. The CDR3 spells CASSLGAGRTDTQYF. The CDR3 DNA follows: TGTGCCAGCAGTTTAGGAGCGGGCCGTACAGATACGCAGTATTTT.

The chain couples TRBV10-3 to TRBJ1-5; 12 nucleotides line up with TRBD1. Germline V gene sequence: CDR1 ENHRY, CDR2 SYGVKD. V lost 6 bases to trimming and J lost 6 bases; unmatched junction nucleotides: 15. The CDR3 totals 18 residues. CDR3 bases: TGTGCCATCAGCGACCTAGCCCCGGGACAGGGGGCAGGTCAGCCCCAGCATTTT. The encoded protein is CAISDLAPGQGAGQPQHF.

CDR3 residues: CAISEQSFSGNTIYF. In DNA form, the CDR3 reads TGTGCCATCAGTGAACAGAGCTTCTCTGGAAACACCATATATTTT. V gene TRBV10-3 combines with J gene TRBJ1-3, with D unresolved. Germline CDR1 and CDR2: ENHRY and SYGVKD. The CDR3 is made up of 15 amino acids. The germline V and J ends were trimmed by 3 bases and 0 bases, with 9 bases remaining between them.

The chain recombines TRBV7-2 with TRBJ2-7; 7 bases are shared with TRBD1. The CDR3 sequence is 16 residues long. V shed 5 bases and J 6 bases; nucleotides not matched to a gene: 16. In germline, CDR1 is SGHTA, CDR2 FQGNSA. The CDR3 region is CASSPRWANRGSEQYF. The CDR3 bases are TGTGCCAGCAGCCCCCGGTGGGCGAACAGGGGCTCCGAGCAGTACTTC.

This chain uses TRBV11-1 with TRBJ2-5; 8 nucleotides align to TRBD2. There are 15 residues in the CDR3. Germline V lookup: CDR1 SGHAT, CDR2 FQDESV (reference sequence). V was clipped by 1 base and J by 5 bases; unmatched bases: 6. The DNA of the CDR3 is TGTGCCAGCAGCTTAGAAGCGGGGGCTGGGGAGACCCAGTACTTC. Encoded protein: CASSLEAGAGETQYF.

V and J are TRBV19 and TRBJ2-7, with a weak D call TRBD1 (6 bases). With 5 bases removed from V and 4 bases from J, the gap between germline ends came to 21 bases. The CDR3 spans 16 residues. The V gene's germline CDR1 is LNHDA and CDR2 SQIVND (reference sequence). CDR3 protein: CASSVTRGSRAYEQYF. In nucleotides, the CDR3 is TGTGCCAGTAGTGTGACGAGGGGGTCCAGGGCGTACGAGCAGTACTTC.

The J gene is TRBJ2-1, the V gene TRBV5-1; 9 nucleotides line up with TRBD1. This CDR3 has 15 residues. With 10 bases clipped from V and 4 bases from J, the junction kept 12 bases outside the gene matches. The V gene's germline CDR1 is SGHRS and CDR2 YFSETQ. The CDR3 nucleotides are TGCGCCTCCAAAAATATCGGACAGGGGTACAATGAGCAGTTCTTC. Amino acid sequence: CASKNIGQGYNEQFF.